A selection of T cell receptor beta chains follows, all from one sample in a study of blood T cell repertoires in COVID-19. Clones were sequenced by immunoSEQ multiplex PCR, and TCRdb holds only the in-frame ones, with some missing. The sample holds roughly 250,000 clones, under 85% seen once. Specimen: peripheral blood. The source of these receptors is a woman between 40 and 50 years old with active or convalescent COVID-19. Each CDR3 is given with its conserved first and last residue. A D gene is named only where the DNA matches it firmly. Size is omitted from some rows. Given values are once, few, many or a class for expanded clones.

TRBV19	NA	TRBJ2-2	TRBD1	TGTGCCAGTAGTATCGGGGACAGAGGGGGCGGGGAGCTGTTTTTT	CASSIGDRGGGELFF
TRBV24-1	few	TRBJ2-1	TRBD2	TGTGCCACCAGTCGATCTAGCGGGGAATACAATGAGCAGTTCTTC	CATSRSSGEYNEQFF
TRBV9	NA	TRBJ2-2	NA	TGTGCCAGTACAACAGGGTACACCGGGGAGCTGTTTTTT	CASTTGYTGELFF
TRBV9	NA	TRBJ1-4	NA	TGTGCCAGCAGCCACTCGCCAGGGGAAACTAATGAAAAACTGTTTTTT	CASSHSPGETNEKLFF
TRBV28	NA	TRBJ1-5	TRBD1	TGTGCCAGCAGTCCCTGGACAGGGAAGAGGCCCCAGCATTTT	CASSPWTGKRPQHF
TRBV5-1	few	TRBJ2-1	NA	TGCGCCAGCAGCCATACTAGAGGAGGTGAGCAGTTCTTC	CASSHTRGGEQFF
TRBV5-1	NA	TRBJ1-3	TRBD1	TGCGCCAGCAGTCTGCGAGGGGACAGGGGCTTTGTGAGCTCTGGAAACACCATATATTTT	CASSLRGDRGFVSSGNTIYF
TRBV7-2	NA	TRBJ1-6	NA	TGTGCCAGCGGTCATGGAGGAGGCTATAATTCACCCCTCCACTTT	CASGHGGGYNSPLHF
TRBV6-5	NA	TRBJ1-1	TRBD1	TGTGCCAGCAGTTCCTCCGTCGGGACAGTGAACACTGAAGCTTTCTTT	CASSSSVGTVNTEAFF
TRBV15	NA	TRBJ1-2	NA	TGTGCCACCAGCAGAGGGGGGACTCCGAGCTATGGCTACACCTTC	CATSRGGTPSYGYTF
TRBV27	NA	TRBJ2-3	TRBD1	TGTGCCAGCAGTTTAAGAGACAGGGCTCCAGATACGCAGTATTTT	CASSLRDRAPDTQYF
TRBV9	NA	TRBJ2-1	TRBD2	TGTGCCAGCAGCTCATCCGGGACTAGTTCCTACAATGAGCAGTTCTTC	CASSSSGTSSYNEQFF
TRBV7-2	NA	TRBJ2-5	NA	TGTGCCAGCAGCTTAGGAGGACAGCCGGAGACCCAGTACTTC	CASSLGGQPETQYF
TRBV19	NA	TRBJ2-5	NA	TGTGCCAGTAGTAGAAGGGGGGGAGAATCACCAGAGACCCAGTACTTC	CASSRRGGESPETQYF
TRBV4-2	NA	TRBJ1-3	NA	TGTGCCAGCAGCCAACACGGCGGGGAGTCTGGAAACACCATATATTTT	CASSQHGGESGNTIYF
TRBV9	NA	TRBJ2-1	TRBD2	TGTGCCAGCAGCGTAGGGGTAGCGGGGGGATCCAATGAGCAGTTCTTC	CASSVGVAGGSNEQFF
TRBV29-1	NA	TRBJ2-1	NA	TGCAGCGTTGTATACTCCTTCTTGGGCGTACACAATGAGCAGTTCTTC	CSVVYSFLGVHNEQFF
TRBV7-2	NA	TRBJ1-6	NA	TGTGCCAGCTCTACGGGTACTAATTCACCCCTCCACTTT	CASSTGTNSPLHF
TRBV4-1	NA	TRBJ1-1	NA	TGCGCCAGCAGCCGTACTGGGAACACTGAAGCTTTCTTT	CASSRTGNTEAFF
TRBV5-5	NA	TRBJ1-1	TRBD1	TGTGCCAGCAGATTGGTAGTCGGGACAGTGAACACTGAAGCTTTCTTT	CASRLVVGTVNTEAFF
TRBV19	NA	TRBJ2-5	NA	TGTGCCAGTAGTATTGGACTCGTAACGCTCGGATCGGAGACCCAGTACTTC	CASSIGLVTLGSETQYF
TRBV10-3	NA	TRBJ2-1	NA	TGTGCCATGCGCGCGGGCGACATTTACAATGAGCAGTTCTTC	CAMRAGDIYNEQFF
TRBV25-1	few	TRBJ2-7	TRBD1	TGTGCCAGCAGTGAACAGGGGACAGGGGTCTACGAGCAGTACTTC	CASSEQGTGVYEQYF